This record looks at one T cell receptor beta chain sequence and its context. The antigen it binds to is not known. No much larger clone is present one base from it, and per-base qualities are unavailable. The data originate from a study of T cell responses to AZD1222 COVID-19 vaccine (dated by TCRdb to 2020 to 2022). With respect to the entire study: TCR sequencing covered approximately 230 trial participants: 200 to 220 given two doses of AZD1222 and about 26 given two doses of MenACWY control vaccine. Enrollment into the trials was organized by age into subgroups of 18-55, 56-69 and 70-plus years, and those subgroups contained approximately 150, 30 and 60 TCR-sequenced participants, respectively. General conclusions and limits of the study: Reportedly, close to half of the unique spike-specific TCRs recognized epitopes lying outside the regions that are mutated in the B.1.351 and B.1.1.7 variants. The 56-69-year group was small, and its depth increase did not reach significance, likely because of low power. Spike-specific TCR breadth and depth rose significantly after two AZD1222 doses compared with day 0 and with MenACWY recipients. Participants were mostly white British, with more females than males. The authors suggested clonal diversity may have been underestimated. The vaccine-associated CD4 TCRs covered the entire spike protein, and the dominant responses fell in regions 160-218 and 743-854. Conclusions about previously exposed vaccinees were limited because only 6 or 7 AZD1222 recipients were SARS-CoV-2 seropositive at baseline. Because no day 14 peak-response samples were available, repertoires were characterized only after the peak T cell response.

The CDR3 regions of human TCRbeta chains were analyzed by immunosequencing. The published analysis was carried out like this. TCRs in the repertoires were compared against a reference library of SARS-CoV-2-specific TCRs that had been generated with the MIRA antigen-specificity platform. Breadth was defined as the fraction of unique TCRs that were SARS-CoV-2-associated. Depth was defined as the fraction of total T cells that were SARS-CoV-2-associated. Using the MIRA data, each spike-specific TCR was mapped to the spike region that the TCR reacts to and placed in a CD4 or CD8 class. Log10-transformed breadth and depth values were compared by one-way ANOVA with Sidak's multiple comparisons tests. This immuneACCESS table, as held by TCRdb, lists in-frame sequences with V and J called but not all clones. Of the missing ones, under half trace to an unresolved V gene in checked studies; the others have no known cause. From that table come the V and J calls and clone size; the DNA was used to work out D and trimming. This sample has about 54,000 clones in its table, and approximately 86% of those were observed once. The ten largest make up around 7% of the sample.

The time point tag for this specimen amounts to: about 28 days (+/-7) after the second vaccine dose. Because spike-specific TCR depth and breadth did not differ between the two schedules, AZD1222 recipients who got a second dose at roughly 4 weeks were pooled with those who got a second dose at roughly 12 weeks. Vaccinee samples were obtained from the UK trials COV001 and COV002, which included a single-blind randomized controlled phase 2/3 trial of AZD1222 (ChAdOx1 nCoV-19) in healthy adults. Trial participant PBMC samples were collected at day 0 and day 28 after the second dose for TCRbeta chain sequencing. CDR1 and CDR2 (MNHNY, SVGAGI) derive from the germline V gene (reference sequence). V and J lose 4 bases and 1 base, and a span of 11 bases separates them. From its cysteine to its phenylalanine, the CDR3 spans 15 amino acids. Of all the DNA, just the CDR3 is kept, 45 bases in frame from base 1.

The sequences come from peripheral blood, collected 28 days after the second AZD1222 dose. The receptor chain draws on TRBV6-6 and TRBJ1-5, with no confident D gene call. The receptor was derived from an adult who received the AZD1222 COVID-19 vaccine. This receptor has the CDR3 CASSFSPASNQPQHF. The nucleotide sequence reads TGTGCCAGCAGTTTTTCCCCGGCCAGCAATCAGCCCCAGCATTTT.